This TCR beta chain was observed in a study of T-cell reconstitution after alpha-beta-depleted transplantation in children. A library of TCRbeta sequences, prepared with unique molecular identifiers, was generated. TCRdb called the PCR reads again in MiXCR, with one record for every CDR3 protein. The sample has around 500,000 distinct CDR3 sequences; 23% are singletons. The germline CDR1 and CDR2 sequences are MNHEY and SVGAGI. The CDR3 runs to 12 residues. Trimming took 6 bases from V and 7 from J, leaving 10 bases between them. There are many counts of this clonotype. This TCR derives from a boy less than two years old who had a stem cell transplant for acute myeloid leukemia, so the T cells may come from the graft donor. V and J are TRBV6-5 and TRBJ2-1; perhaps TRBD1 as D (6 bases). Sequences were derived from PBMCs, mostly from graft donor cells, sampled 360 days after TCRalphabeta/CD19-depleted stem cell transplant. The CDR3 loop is CASSLGQNEQFF. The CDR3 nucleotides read TGTGCCAGCAGCCTTGGACAGAATGAGCAGTTCTTC.